This is a list of T cell receptor beta chains from one sample in a study of OX40 agonist ivuxolimab in advanced cancers. Method: immunoSEQ multiplex PCR; TCRdb's copy keeps in-frame clones and lacks some. The table records about 80,000 clones, 92% of them present only once. Sequenced material: CD4+ or CD8+ T cells sorted from blood, taken in a trial of the OX40 agonist ivuxolimab. These receptors came from an adult with an advanced solid tumor such as melanoma, head and neck, liver or kidney cancer. The CDR3 runs from the conserved cysteine through the conserved F or W. D genes are given only for firm matches. Clone size is given for some rows only: seen once, a few or many times, or a class if the clone is expanded.

v_call,clone_size,d_call,j_call,cdr3_nt,cdr3_aa
TRBV6-5,-,-,TRBJ2-5,TGTGCCAGCAGTTACTTAGAGACCCAGTACTTC,CASSYLETQYF
TRBV7-8,-,TRBD1,TRBJ2-1,TGTGCCAGCAACAGGGGCGCAATTGATGAGCAGTTCTTC,CASNRGAIDEQFF
TRBV7-7,once,-,TRBJ2-3,TGTGCTAGCAGCTGGGACAACACAGATACGCAGTATTTT,CASSWDNTDTQYF
TRBV7-9,few,-,TRBJ1-2,TGTGCCAGCAGCTCTGGGGATGGCTACACCTTC,CASSSGDGYTF
TRBV5-6,-,-,TRBJ2-7,TGTGCCAGCAGCTCCGGGACCTCCTACGAGCAGTACTTC,CASSSGTSYEQYF
TRBV7-9,-,-,TRBJ2-7,TGTGCCAGCAGCCTGCCCGGGGGCGTAGAGCAGTACTTC,CASSLPGGVEQYF
TRBV5-1,-,TRBD1,TRBJ1-1,TGCGCCAGCAGCTTGGCCGGACAGGGTGGGACTGAAGCTTTCTTT,CASSLAGQGGTEAFF
TRBV27,-,-,TRBJ1-1,TGTGCCAGCAGTTGGGGGGTGGGCACTGAAGCTTTCTTT,CASSWGVGTEAFF
TRBV5-1,-,TRBD1,TRBJ2-2,TGCGCCAACCCACCGGACAGGGCGAACACCGGGGAGCTGTTTTTT,CANPPDRANTGELFF
TRBV11-3,-,-,TRBJ2-1,TGTGCCAGCAGCTTAGAGGGCTCCCCGGTGGGTTACAATGAGCAGTTCTTC,CASSLEGSPVGYNEQFF
TRBV11-1,-,-,TRBJ2-1,TGTGCCAGCAGCCCTCCGGACTGGTACAATGAGCAGTTCTTC,CASSPPDWYNEQFF
TRBV9,-,-,TRBJ1-4,TGTGCCAGCACCGCGGGGGGGGGACCTAATGAAAAACTGTTTTTT,CASTAGGGPNEKLFF
TRBV6-5,-,-,TRBJ2-2,TGTGCCAGCAGTTACGTGGCCACCGGGGAGCTGTTTTTT,CASSYVATGELFF
TRBV5-1,-,-,TRBJ1-1,TGCGCCAGCAGCGTCGACCGGGACATGAACACTGAAGCTTTCTTT,CASSVDRDMNTEAFF
TRBV7-2,-,TRBD2,TRBJ2-7,TGTGCCAGCAGCCCACTCCTAGCGGGGGGAACCTACGAGCAGTACTTC,CASSPLLAGGTYEQYF
TRBV2,-,TRBD1,TRBJ2-7,TGTGCCAGCAGCGAGGGACAGGGCAGGGTTTGGGCCTACGAGCAGTACTTC,CASSEGQGRVWAYEQYF
TRBV7-6,-,TRBD1,TRBJ2-7,TGTGCCAGCAGCTTAGAAGGGACAGGGTCCGAAGAGCAGTACTTC,CASSLEGTGSEEQYF
TRBV7-9,-,-,TRBJ2-7,TGTGCCAGCAGCTTAGGGGCAGGAGAACTCTACGAGCAGTACTTC,CASSLGAGELYEQYF
TRBV18,-,TRBD1,TRBJ2-5,TGTGCCAGCTCACCCCGGGACAGAAAAGAGACCCAGTACTTC,CASSPRDRKETQYF
TRBV27,once,TRBD1,TRBJ1-2,TGTGCCAGCATAGGGACAGGGCCAAACAACTATGGCTACACCTTC,CASIGTGPNNYGYTF
TRBV5-1,-,-,TRBJ2-1,TGCGCCAGCAGTAGTTACTCCTTCGCCAATGAGCAGTTCTTC,CASSSYSFANEQFF
TRBV13,-,-,TRBJ1-3,TGTGCCAGCAGCCCAACTCAGGGGACCAGCTCTGGAAACACCATATATTTT,CASSPTQGTSSGNTIYF
TRBV10-3,-,TRBD1,TRBJ2-3,TGTGCCATCAGCCGGACAGGGGTAAGCACAGATACGCAGTATTTT,CAISRTGVSTDTQYF
TRBV7-9,-,-,TRBJ2-7,TGTGCCAGCAGCCCTAGGAATCTGGGCTACGAGCAGTACTTC,CASSPRNLGYEQYF
TRBV10-3,-,-,TRBJ2-1,TGTGCCATCAGTGTGGGGGTGCGGCAGTTCTTC,CAISVGVRQFF
TRBV6-1,-,TRBD1,TRBJ2-5,TGTGCCAGCAGTGGCCGGGACAGGCTTCAAGAGACCCAGTACTTC,CASSGRDRLQETQYF
TRBV4-3,once,-,TRBJ2-7,TGCGCCAGCAGGGGGAAAACCTACGAGCAGTACTTC,CASRGKTYEQYF
TRBV7-9,-,-,TRBJ2-7,TGTGCCAGCAGCGAAGGGACAATCCAGCGTTACGAGCAGTACTTC,CASSEGTIQRYEQYF
TRBV19,-,-,TRBJ1-1,TGTGCCAGTAGCACCGGGGTGAACACTGAAGCTTTCTTT,CASSTGVNTEAFF
TRBV9,-,TRBD1,TRBJ2-5,TGTGCCAGCAGCGGGGGCCGGGACAGACTTCGAGAGACCCAGTACTTC,CASSGGRDRLRETQYF
TRBV6-4,-,TRBD1,TRBJ1-2,TGTGCCAGCAGTGACTCTCCCGGGACAGGGGGCTATGGCTACACCTTC,CASSDSPGTGGYGYTF
TRBV4-2,-,-,TRBJ1-1,TGTGCCAGCAGCCAAGAGCCAGCAGACATGAACACTGAAGCTTTCTTT,CASSQEPADMNTEAFF
TRBV19,-,TRBD1,TRBJ1-1,TGTGCCAGTACCGCGGACAGGGCGATGAACACTGAAGCTTTCTTT,CASTADRAMNTEAFF
TRBV12-5,-,TRBD2,TRBJ2-1,TGTGCTAGTGGTTTTGGGACTAGCGGGGGGGATGAGCAGTTCTTC,CASGFGTSGGDEQFF
TRBV29-1,-,-,TRBJ1-1,TGCAGCGTTGACCCTGCTGGGCAGGGGTTGCTGAACACTGAAGCTTTCTTT,CSVDPAGQGLLNTEAFF
TRBV19,-,TRBD1,TRBJ2-1,TGTGCCAGTAGTATAGGAGGGGGCTGGAGTGAGCAGTTCTTC,CASSIGGGWSEQFF
TRBV7-6,-,TRBD1,TRBJ2-2,TGTGCCAGCAGCTTGGGACAGCCCACCGGGGAGCTGTTTTTT,CASSLGQPTGELFF
TRBV4-2,-,TRBD1,TRBJ1-5,TGTGCCAGCAGCCAAGCAGGGGGCGAAGGTCAGCCCCAGCATTTT,CASSQAGGEGQPQHF
TRBV27,-,-,TRBJ2-1,TGTGCCAGCAGTGCTCGAAGACAGCAGAATGAGCAGTTCTTC,CASSARRQQNEQFF
TRBV5-6,once,-,TRBJ1-2,TGTGCCAGCAGCTTTCGTGCTGCGGATGGCTACACCTTC,CASSFRAADGYTF
TRBV7-9,-,-,TRBJ1-1,TGTGCCAGCAGCCCCCTGGACAGATCCTACACTGAAGCTTTCTTT,CASSPLDRSYTEAFF